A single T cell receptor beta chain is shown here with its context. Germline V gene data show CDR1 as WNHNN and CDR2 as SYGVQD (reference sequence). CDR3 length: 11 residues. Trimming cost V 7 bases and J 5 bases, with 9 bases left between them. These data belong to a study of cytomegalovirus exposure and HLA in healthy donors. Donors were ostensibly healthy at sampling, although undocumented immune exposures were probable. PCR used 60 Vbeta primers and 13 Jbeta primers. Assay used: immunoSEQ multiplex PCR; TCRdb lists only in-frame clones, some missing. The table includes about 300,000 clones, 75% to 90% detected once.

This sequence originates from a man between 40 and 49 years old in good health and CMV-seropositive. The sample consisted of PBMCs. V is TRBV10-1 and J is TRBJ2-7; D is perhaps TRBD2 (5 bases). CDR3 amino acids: CASTTEDEQYF. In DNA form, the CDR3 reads TGCGCCAGCACCACGGAGGACGAGCAGTACTTC.